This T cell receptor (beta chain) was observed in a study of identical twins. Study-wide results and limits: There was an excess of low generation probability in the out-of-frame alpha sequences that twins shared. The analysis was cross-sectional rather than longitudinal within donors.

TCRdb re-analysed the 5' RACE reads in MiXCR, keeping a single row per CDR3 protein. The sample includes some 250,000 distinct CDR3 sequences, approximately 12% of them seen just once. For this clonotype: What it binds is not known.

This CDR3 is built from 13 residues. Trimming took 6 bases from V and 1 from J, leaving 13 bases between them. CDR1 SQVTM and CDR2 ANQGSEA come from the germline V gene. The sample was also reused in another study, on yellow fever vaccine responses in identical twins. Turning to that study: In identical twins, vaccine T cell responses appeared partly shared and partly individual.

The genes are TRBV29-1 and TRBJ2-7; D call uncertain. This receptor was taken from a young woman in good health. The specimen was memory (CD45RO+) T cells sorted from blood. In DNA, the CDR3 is TGCAGCGTCCAACCAAGACCGTCCTACGAGCAGTACTTC. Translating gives CSVQPRPSYEQYF.